This TCR beta chain was identified during a study of regulatory T cells in long-lasting Graves disease (dated by TCRdb to the early 2020s). Regarding the study in general: To count as having persistent Graves' disease, a patient had to have received antithyroid drug treatment for over 5 years with TSH receptor autoantibodies remaining persistently positive. This study used TCR sequencing and RNA sequencing of peripheral blood to compare persistent Graves' disease patients against newly diagnosed Graves' disease patients. The study took place in China and was registered as a clinical trial. A total of around 35 samples underwent TCR sequencing: approximately 13 from persistent and around 20 from newly diagnosed Graves' disease patients. In the clinical cohort, patients with persistent Graves' disease had used antithyroid drugs for an average of roughly ten years.

Libraries came from multiplex PCR. The sequencer was an Illumina HiSeq 4000. TCR beta libraries were built with iRepertoire HTBI primers and Arm-PCR amplification of CDR3 regions. Gel purification was performed on PCR products prior to sequencing. In the authors' own workflow: Gene usage analysis of CDR3 amino acid clonotypes relied on the 60 to 65 TRBV and 12 to 15 TRBJ segments identified across samples. COPE and FqMerger were used to merge the filtered high-quality paired reads into contigs. BLAST was used to align contigs to the IMGT TRBV, TRBD and TRBJ reference genes, and CDR3 was defined following IMGT. Clonotypes above 0.1% frequency were classified as highly expanded clones. Shannon entropy was used to measure repertoire diversity, and the Gini coefficient was used to measure V-J evenness. Clonotypes shared by more than one individual were considered public. TCRdb trimmed the raw reads at Q25, called clones with MiXCR and kept productive beta chains. Records with the same CDR3 protein are collapsed into one entry carrying the most frequent genes and DNA. The V and J calls and clone size come from TCRdb's table, not from the authors' own analysis. The sample records 600,000 to 800,000 distinct CDR3 sequences, about 32% of which are singletons. The ten largest clones take up around 42% of the sample.

Results and caveats for the whole study, not just this receptor: Persistent Graves' disease patients showed lower TCR Shannon entropy and fewer highly expanded clones than newly diagnosed patients, suggesting clonal expansion. Persistent patients shared more public clonotypes among themselves (around 2,500) than newly diagnosed patients did (over 950). Peripheral blood alone was examined, since thyroid tissue, which constituted the primary lesion, could not be accessed. Only the TCR beta chain was sequenced and analyzed. Preferential use of TRBV28, TRBJ1-2 and TRBJ2-5 was observed in persistent disease, whereas TRBV20-1 and TRBJ2-1 were favored in newly diagnosed disease. The authors acknowledged the small sample size as a limitation that may reduce accuracy.

The time point label corresponds to: persistent/refractory GD, antithyroid drugs over 5 years with positive TRAb. For both TCR sequencing and RNA sequencing, RNA was extracted from PBMCs in TRIzol. Graves' disease was diagnosed according to American Thyroid Association guidelines. The patients came from an endocrinology department in Xi'an, China. Each patient gave 7.5 to 10 milliliters of peripheral blood, collected in an EDTA anticoagulant tube. Ficoll Paque Plus density gradient separation was used to isolate PBMCs, and no further T cell sorting was performed. RNA quality was checked with an Agilent 2100 Bioanalyzer and agarose gel, and concentration with a NanoDrop 2000. This clonotype was seen only a few times. Its antigen is still unknown. The record has no base qualities; no much larger clone is one base away. CDR1 and CDR2 (SGDLS, YYNGEE) derive from the germline V gene. The germline ends are 14 bases apart after V is trimmed by 0 bases and J by 5 bases. Counted from cysteine to phenylalanine, this CDR3 has 15 amino acids. Only the CDR3 DNA is retained, 45 bases long and in frame from the first base.

The sequence derives from a female donor with Graves disease. Specimen: peripheral blood mononuclear cells (PBMCs), collected when the disease was refractory, from a patient treated with antithyroid drugs. The sequence is built from TRBV9 and TRBJ1-1; the D gene cannot be resolved reliably. The CDR3 is CASSVEGFMGTEAFF. Here is the DNA: TGTGCCAGCAGCGTAGAGGGATTCATGGGGACTGAAGCTTTCTTT.